Sequencing of this T cell receptor beta chain was carried out in a study of cytomegalovirus exposure and HLA in healthy donors. The length of the CDR3 is 14 residues. CDR1 is MDHEN, CDR2 SYDVKM, per germline. V lost 6 bases to trimming and J lost 2 bases; unmatched junction nucleotides: 3. This clone was picked up a small number of times. The primer mix had 60 Vbeta and 13 Jbeta primers. Some clones are missing from TCRdb's copy, which holds only in-frame ones; the method was immunoSEQ multiplex PCR. The sample holds about 99,000 clones, about 80% seen once. This clonotype was obtained from a woman aged 40 to 50 in good health and CMV-seronegative. Specimen: PBMCs. The chain uses TRBV28 and TRBJ1-3; 8 nucleotides line up with TRBD1. CDR3 bases: TGTGCCAGCAGAGTACAGGGGGCTGGAAACACCATATATTTT. The encoded protein is CASRVQGAGNTIYF.